This T cell receptor beta chain came from a study of monozygotic twins with cystic fibrosis. Assay used: immunoSEQ multiplex PCR; TCRdb lists only in-frame clones, some missing. The table lists around 23,000 clones, 80% to 95% of them singletons. Whole-study findings and limits: Monozygotic CF twins shared more identical nucleotide clonotypes than unrelated patients. Clonality was generally low (median about 0.0095), higher in the most severe patients.

Trimming removed 9 bases from V and 1 base from J, with 19 bases in between. CDR3 size: 16 residues. Germline V gene data show CDR1 as SGHTA and CDR2 as FQGNSA. Concerning this clone: The target antigen is unknown.

The V and J genes are TRBV7-2 and TRBJ1-3; D unclear. Sequencing was carried out using blood. The clonotype was recovered from a girl aged 2-10 years with cystic fibrosis. CDR3 sequence (DNA): TGTGCCAGTAGTCGCGGCCCTTCTCTTTCTGGAAACACCATATATTTT. This translates into CASSRGPSLSGNTIYF.